The clone carrying this TCR beta chain was counted between two and nine times. Its antigen is still unknown. The data are from a study of blood T cells in healthy people across ages. Study-wide results and caveats: Diversity figures derived from one million T cells were judged to underestimate the true value.

Germline V CDR1 and CDR2: SEHNR, FQNEAQ (reference sequence). Germline trimming cut 6 bases from V and 6 bases from J; bases unmatched to any gene: 8. The CDR3 is made up of 14 amino acids. A sample-barcoded 5' primer and a J-beta primer mix were used in a second PCR of roughly 7 to 11 cycles. TCRdb independently ran MiXCR on the 5' RACE reads; one entry per CDR3 protein. This table holds 750,000 to 850,000 distinct CDR3 sequences, roughly 25% found once. Separately, the same data were catalogued under a study of T cells of mothers and their children. That paper notes: No persistent microchimeric T cell clones were detected.

Sequenced sample: blood. This sequence originates from a boy younger than 18 in good health. The chain links TRBV7-9 to TRBJ2-3; 8 bases are a match to TRBD2. The CDR3 sequence is CASRTGTRPDTQYF. The CDR3 region has the DNA TGTGCCAGCAGAACCGGGACTAGGCCCGATACGCAGTATTTT.